This T cell receptor beta chain derives from a study of shared clonotypes between healthy human individuals. The CDR3 contains 15 residues. After removal of 4 bases from V and 2 bases from J, the junction contained 6 bases not matched to a gene. Germline CDR1 and CDR2: LNHDA and SQIVND (reference sequence). The table came from immunoSEQ multiplex PCR; TCRdb's copy has only in-frame clones and leaves some out. Here the sample spans approximately 980,000 clones, 76% being singletons. This clone was observed many times. The chain joins TRBV19 to TRBJ2-3; 7 nucleotides line up with TRBD1. Sequencing was done on a sample of memory CD4+ T cells sorted from blood. Subset here: CD45RA-negative fraction. The source is a man in his late teens or twenties in good health. CDR3 bases: TGTGCCAGTAGTACCCGGGACAGATTCACAGATACGCAGTATTTT. Translating it yields CASSTRDRFTDTQYF.